These 23 T cell receptor beta chains originate from one sample sequenced in a study of B cell selection in AIRE deficiency. Assay used: immunoSEQ multiplex PCR; TCRdb lists only in-frame clones, some missing. The sample yields 12,000 to 15,000 clones, approximately 94% seen once. Sorted regulatory T cells were CD4-positive, CD25-high and CD127-low or negative. The sequenced material came from Tregs sorted from PBMCs. These TCRs come from a human donor with AIRE deficiency.

J is TRBJ2-3 and V is TRBV7-3, with D unresolved. The CDR3 has 16 residues. The ends were cut back, 7 bases at V and 0 bases at J, with 17 bases in the middle. The germline gives CDR1 SGHTA, CDR2 FQGTGA. Here the CDR3 reads CASTVGLLTSTDTQYF. CDR3 in DNA: TGTGCCAGCACCGTGGGGTTACTTACTAGCACAGATACGCAGTATTTT.

J is TRBJ2-7 and V is TRBV19; 8 bases agree with TRBD1. V was clipped by 1 base and J by 2 bases; unmatched bases: 1. The germline gives CDR1 LNHDA, CDR2 SQIVND (reference sequence). The CDR3 is 14 residues long. CDR3: CASSIGTGPYEQYF. The CDR3 DNA reads TGTGCCAGTAGTATAGGGACAGGGCCCTACGAGCAGTACTTC.

A few counts support this clone. This chain joins TRBV21-1 and TRBJ1-5; the D call of TRBD1 is as the table states it, not checked on the DNA. TRBV21-1 is termed a pseudogene. The CDR3 covers 14 residues. The chain's CDR3 is CASSPTGSNQPQHF. The CDR3 DNA reads TGTGCCAGCAGCCCAACAGGTAGCAATCAGCCCCAGCATTTT.

The chain uses TRBV6-6 and TRBJ1-2; TRBD1 agrees at 7 bases. CDR1 MNHNY and CDR2 SVGAGI come from the germline V gene (reference sequence). CDR3 length: 12 residues. V was pared by 6 bases and J by 8 bases, with 6 bases of the junction left unmatched. CDR3 sequence reads: CASSQTGFGYTF. In DNA form, the CDR3 reads TGTGCCAGCAGCCAGACAGGGTTCGGCTACACCTTC.

This chain joins TRBV6-5 and TRBJ2-1; D gene ambiguous. The CDR3 covers 16 residues. V shed 0 bases and J shed 3 bases, with 12 bases lying between them. CDR1 and CDR2 (germline): MNHEY, SVGAGI. In DNA, the CDR3 is TGTGCCAGCAGTTACTCGAGGTCGACAAACTACAATGAGCAGTTCTTC. It codes for CASSYSRSTNYNEQFF.

V usage is TRBV6-1 and J usage is TRBJ2-5; TRBD2 agrees at 10 bases. Germline V CDR1 and CDR2: MNHNS, SASEGT. This CDR3 is 15 amino acids long. The V gene end was trimmed by 3 bases and the J gene end by 13 bases; junction bases not matched to a gene: 14. The CDR3 DNA sequence: TGTGCCAGCAGTGAGGCTAGCGGGAGCACACGATGCCCGTACTTC. This sequence encodes CASSEASGSTRCPYF.

This clone was seen just once. The DNA for the CDR3 is TGTGCCAGCAGCGCTACCCACCGGAGCTCCTACAATGAGCAGTTCTTC. Translating it yields CASSATHRSSYNEQFF. The V gene is TRBV9, the J gene TRBJ2-1; no reliable D call. The CDR3 sequence is 16 residues long. Between the trimmed V and J ends, which lost 3 bases and 0 bases, there was a span of 13 bases. Looked up from germline, CDR1 is SGDLS and CDR2 is YYNGEE.

This rearrangement joins TRBV14 to TRBJ2-3; D is possibly TRBD1 (5 bases). The length of the CDR3 is 15 residues. Germline V gives CDR1 SGHDN, CDR2 FVKESK. Trimming took off 1 base at V and 6 bases at J, with 14 bases between the two ends. The CDR3 bases are TGTGCCAGCAGCCAAGGGCACAGGAGAAGGGATACGCAGTATTTT. It yields the protein CASSQGHRRRDTQYF.

This chain links TRBV10-3 with TRBJ2-1, with a possible D match to TRBD2 (6 bases). The germline CDR1 and CDR2 sequences are ENHRY and SYGVKD. CDR3 size: 14 residues. V lost 3 bases to trimming and J lost 0 bases, with 6 bases between them. The CDR3 reads CAISDGSSYNEQFF. The CDR3 DNA follows: TGTGCCATCAGTGACGGGAGCTCCTACAATGAGCAGTTCTTC.

The chain combines TRBV19 with TRBJ1-5; tentative D call: TRBD1 (6 bases). Trimming left V 0 bases short and J 3 bases short, with 9 bases between. Germline CDR1 is LNHDA and CDR2 is SQIVND (reference sequence). The CDR3 is 15 residues long. The chain's CDR3 is CASSIDDRLNQPQHF. CDR3 sequence (DNA): TGTGCCAGTAGTATAGATGACAGGCTCAATCAGCCCCAGCATTTT.

The CDR3 coding sequence is TGCGCCAGCGGTCAGACTTATGAGCAGTTCTTC. It yields the protein CASGQTYEQFF. The rearrangement links TRBV5-1 to TRBJ2-1, with D unresolved. Germline V gene sequence: CDR1 SGHRS, CDR2 YFSETQ. V was cut by 7 bases and J by 8 bases, with 10 bases left in between. This CDR3 region has 11 residues.

The genes are TRBV5-4 and TRBJ2-7; D tentatively reads TRBD1 or TRBD2 (5 bases each). This CDR3 region has 15 residues. From germline, CDR1 is SGHNT and CDR2 YYREEE (reference sequence). Trimming took off 3 bases at V and 3 bases at J, with 16 bases between the two ends. The CDR3 here is CASSSDRGPIYEQYF. The CDR3 region has the DNA TGTGCCAGCAGCTCGGACCGGGGACCAATCTACGAGCAGTACTTC.

The chain uses TRBV7-9 and TRBJ2-7; 8 nucleotides match TRBD1. The CDR3 is made up of 14 amino acids. In germline, CDR1 is SEHNR, CDR2 FQNEAQ (reference sequence). With 5 bases clipped from V and 3 bases from J, the junction kept 6 bases outside the gene matches. In DNA, the CDR3 is TGTGCCAGCAGCAACCGGGACAGGAACTACGAGCAGTACTTC. The encoded protein is CASSNRDRNYEQYF. The full variable domain, rest sourced from reference TRBV7-9 and TRBJ2-7, is DTGVSQNPRHKITKRGQNVTFRCDPISEHNRLYWYRQTLGQGPEFLTYFQNEAQLEKSRLLSDRFSAERPKGSFSTLEIQRTEQGDSAMYLCASSNRDRNYEQYFGPGTRLTVT.

The rearrangement uses TRBV15 and TRBJ1-3, with 12 positions matching TRBD1. Germline assignment: CDR1 LNHNV and CDR2 YYDKDF (reference sequence). The CDR3 has 16 amino acids. J was trimmed by 0 bases and V by 3 bases; bases with no gene match: 0. The CDR3 nucleotides read TGTGCCACCAGCAGGGGACAGGGGGCCTCTGGAAACACCATATATTTT. This codes for CATSRGQGASGNTIYF.

This sequence joins TRBV19 and TRBJ2-2; D call uncertain. Looked up from germline, CDR1 is LNHDA and CDR2 is SQIVND (reference sequence). The CDR3 is 16 residues long. Trimming left V 3 bases short and J 1 base short, with 12 bases between. CDR3 sequence (DNA): TGTGCCAGTAGTATGCGCTCCAGTCGGAACACCGGGGAGCTGTTTTTT. Amino acid sequence: CASSMRSSRNTGELFF. Using reference TRBV19 and TRBJ2-2 for the parts outside the CDR3, the full variable domain is DGGITQSPKYLFRKEGQNVTLSCEQNLNHDAMYWYRQDPGQGLRLIYYSQIVNDFQKGDIAEGYSVSREKKESFPLTVTSAQKNPTAFYLCASSMRSSRNTGELFFGEGSRLTVL.

This clone was seen only once. This chain links TRBV20-1 with TRBJ2-1; D is possibly TRBD2 (5 bases). The CDR3 is made up of 11 amino acids. Trimming stripped 0 bases from V and 9 bases from J, with 6 bases between. Germline-derived CDR1 and CDR2 are DFQATT and SNEGSKA (reference sequence). The CDR3 protein is CSARDRGEQFF. CDR3 nucleotide sequence: TGCAGTGCTAGAGATCGGGGTGAGCAGTTCTTC.

V is TRBV7-3 and J is TRBJ2-1; D call uncertain. This CDR3 is built from 15 residues. In germline, CDR1 is SGHTA, CDR2 FQGTGA. Trimming cost V 4 bases and J 3 bases, with 13 bases left between them. CDR3 nucleotides: TGTGCCAGCAGCTCCGTCGGGTCGAGCTACAATGAGCAGTTCTTC. Amino acid sequence: CASSSVGSSYNEQFF.

The chain joins TRBV28 to TRBJ1-2, with 9 bases fitting TRBD1. Per the germline V gene, CDR1 is MDHEN and CDR2 is SYDVKM. The CDR3 is 15 residues long. V lost 6 bases and J lost 4; bases outside the gene matches: 9. The CDR3 DNA reads as TGTGCCAGCAGCATGATTACAGGGGGCGTCTATGGCTACACCTTC. This encodes CASSMITGGVYGYTF.

Only a few counts were recorded for this clone. V usage is TRBV9 and J usage is TRBJ2-3, with 8 bases matching TRBD2. The J segment lost 4 bases and the V segment lost 0 bases, leaving 1 base of the junction unmatched. Germline loops: CDR1 SGDLS, CDR2 YYNGEE. The CDR3 consists of 14 residues. The CDR3 spells CASSVAGGPDTQYF. In DNA form, the CDR3 reads TGTGCCAGCAGCGTAGCGGGAGGGCCAGATACGCAGTATTTT.

The rearrangement links TRBV21-1 to TRBJ2-2; the listed D gene, TRBD1, was not tested against the DNA. TRBV21-1 is a documented pseudogene. The CDR3 totals 15 residues. The CDR3 bases are TGTGCCAGCAGCCCACAGGGGGGTAGCACCGGGGAGCTGTTTTTT. This codes for CASSPQGGSTGELFF.

This chain joins TRBV28 and TRBJ1-5, with a possible D match to TRBD1 (6 bases). V lost 7 bases and J 2 bases, leaving 15 bases between the germline ends. This CDR3 contains 15 residues. Germline values: CDR1 MDHEN, CDR2 SYDVKM. The CDR3 DNA reads as TGTGCCAGCATGGGTATACAGGGCGGCAATCAGCCCCAGCATTTT. Amino acid sequence: CASMGIQGGNQPQHF.

This chain joins TRBV11-3 and TRBJ2-1; 7 nucleotides align to TRBD2. V lost 2 bases and J lost 6; bases outside the gene matches: 10. The CDR3 totals 16 residues. Germline assignment: CDR1 SGHNT and CDR2 YENEEA. CDR3 DNA: TGTGCCAGCAGCTTATTTGGTCTAGCGGCTACCAATGAGCAGTTCTTC. Its protein is CASSLFGLAATNEQFF.

V usage is TRBV20-1 and J usage is TRBJ1-2; unclear D gene. This CDR3 is built from 11 residues. V dropped 6 bases and J dropped 2 bases, with 7 bases sitting between them. CDR1 DFQATT and CDR2 SNEGSKA come from the germline V gene (reference sequence). CDR3 sequence reads: CSAVGNYGYTF. The CDR3 DNA sequence: TGCAGTGCAGTGGGAAACTATGGCTACACCTTC.